Listed below are T cell receptor beta chains from one sample, sequenced in a study of siplizumab effects on memory and regulatory T cells. These receptors have no identified antigens. TCRdb's table, derived via immunoSEQ multiplex PCR, lists solely in-frame clones and lacks some. In the table there are around 18,000 clones, 46% of which are singletons. Sequenced sample: CFSE-low (dividing) CD4+ T cells sorted from an allogeneic mixed lymphocyte reaction. These receptor sequences come from a human donor in good health; the cells came from an allogeneic mixed lymphocyte reaction. Each CDR3 is given without its conserved first and last residue. The size of a clone is reported for some rows only, either as once, few or many, or as a class for expanded clones.

TRBJ2-4	few	TRBV25-1	ASSAPGGKNIQY
TRBJ2-5	.	TRBV7-2	ASSFDKGRWETQY
TRBJ1-1	.	TRBV7-9	ASSLEDRAYTEAF
TRBJ2-1	once	TRBV5-4	ASSWGQGYNEQF
TRBJ2-3	few	TRBV5-1	ASSFGGVRDTQY
TRBJ2-2	medium-sized	TRBV19	ASSLPWGELF
TRBJ2-3	.	TRBV5-4	ASSRDSTDTQY
TRBJ2-5	.	TRBV10-3	AIRRERQETQY
TRBJ1-6	few	TRBV6-5	ASSPVGGSPLH
TRBJ1-6	.	TRBV25-1	ASSTTGGSFWAPLH
TRBJ2-5	.	TRBV11-2	ASSPDRETQY
TRBJ2-3	few	TRBV7-9	ASSVTRTRARDTQY
TRBJ1-6	.	TRBV6-5	ASSYMGVNSPLH
TRBJ2-5	.	TRBV5-1	ASSPPVSGGAEETQY
TRBJ1-5	few	TRBV4-2	ASSQGGHQPQH
TRBJ1-3	.	TRBV7-2	ASSLGRVGNTIY
TRBJ2-2	.	TRBV9	ASSVGAGVAGELF
TRBJ1-1	many	TRBV19	ASSIEIRTSEAF